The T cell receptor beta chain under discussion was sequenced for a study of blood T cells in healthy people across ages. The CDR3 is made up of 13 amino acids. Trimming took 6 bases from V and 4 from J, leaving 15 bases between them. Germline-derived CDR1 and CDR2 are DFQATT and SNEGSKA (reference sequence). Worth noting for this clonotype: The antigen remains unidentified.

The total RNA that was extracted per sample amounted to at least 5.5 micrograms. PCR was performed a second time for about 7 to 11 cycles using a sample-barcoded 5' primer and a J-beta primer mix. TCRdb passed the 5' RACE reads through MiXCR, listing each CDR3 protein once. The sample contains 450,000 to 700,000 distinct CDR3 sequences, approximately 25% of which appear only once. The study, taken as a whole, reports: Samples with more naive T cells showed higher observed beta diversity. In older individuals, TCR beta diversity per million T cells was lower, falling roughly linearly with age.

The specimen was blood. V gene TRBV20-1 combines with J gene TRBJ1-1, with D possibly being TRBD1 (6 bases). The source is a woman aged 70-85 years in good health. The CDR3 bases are TGCAGTGCCGCGGACAGTAGAGGCACTGAAGCTTTCTTT. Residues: CSAADSRGTEAFF.